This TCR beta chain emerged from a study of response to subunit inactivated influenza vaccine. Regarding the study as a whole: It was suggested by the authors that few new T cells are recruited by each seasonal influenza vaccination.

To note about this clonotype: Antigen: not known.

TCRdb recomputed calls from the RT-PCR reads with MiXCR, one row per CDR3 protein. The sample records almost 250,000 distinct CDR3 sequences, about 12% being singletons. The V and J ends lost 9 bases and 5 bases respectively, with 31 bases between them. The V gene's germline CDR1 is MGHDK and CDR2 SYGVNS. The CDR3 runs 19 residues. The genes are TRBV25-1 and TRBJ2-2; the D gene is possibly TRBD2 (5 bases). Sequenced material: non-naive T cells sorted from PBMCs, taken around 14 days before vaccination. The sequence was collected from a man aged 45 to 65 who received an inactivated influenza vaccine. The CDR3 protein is CARQTPLGRGPKGTGELFF. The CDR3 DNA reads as TGTGCCAGGCAGACCCCCTTAGGAAGAGGGCCCAAAGGGACCGGGGAGCTGTTTTTT.